A single sample is the source of the 26 T cell receptor beta chains below, sequenced in a study of T cells in Graves' hyperthyroidism and ophthalmopathy. Amplified TCR beta CDR3 regions derived from RNA transcripts. First-round RT-PCR with HTBI primers amplified the TCR CDR3 region. TCRdb re-called the multiplex PCR reads through MiXCR, storing one row per CDR3 protein. The sample lists a few hundred thousand distinct CDR3 sequences; roughly 14% were seen once. The sequenced material came from blood. Receptors originate from a woman between 25 and 40 years old with Graves' hyperthyroidism.

This clonotype was counted many times. The genes are TRBV5-1 and TRBJ2-1, with D possibly TRBD2 on 6 matching bases. The germline V gene has CDR1 SGHRS and CDR2 YFSETQ. CDR3 length: 13 amino acids. Trimming took off 6 bases at V and 7 bases at J, with 14 bases between the two ends. CDR3 region: CASMEGWLNEQFF. CDR3 sequence (DNA): TGCGCCAGCATGGAGGGATGGCTAAATGAGCAGTTCTTC.

In its sample, this clonotype was seen a few times. The J gene is TRBJ2-2, the V gene TRBV20-1; D might be TRBD1 (6 bases). There are 16 residues in the CDR3. Germline values: CDR1 DFQATT, CDR2 SNEGSKA (reference sequence). Deletions cut 3 bases from V and 5 bases from J, with 19 bases between. The CDR3 spells CSASPGTSGRTGELFF. CDR3 sequence (DNA): TGCAGTGCTAGTCCAGGGACATCCGGAAGGACCGGGGAGCTGTTTTTT.

This clonotype turned up a few times. The chain has TRBV12-3 or TRBV12-4 and TRBJ2-1; D possibly matches TRBD1 or TRBD2 (5 bases each). The ends were cut back, 3 bases at V and 0 bases at J, with 15 bases in the middle. CDR3 size: 17 residues. Written as DNA, the CDR3 is TGTGCCAGCAGTTTTTCTAGAGGGGCCATCTCCTACAATGAGCAGTTCTTC. Its protein is CASSFSRGAISYNEQFF.

This clonotype was seen at least ten times. This chain uses TRBV30 with TRBJ1-5, with D unresolved. V was pared by 2 bases and J by 1 base, with 9 bases between. Germline values: CDR1 GTSNPN, CDR2 SVGIG (reference sequence). The CDR3 is 14 amino acids. In DNA, the CDR3 is TGTGCCTGGAGTCGGGAGTGGAGCAATCAGCCCCAGCATTTT. It specifies CAWSREWSNQPQHF.

This clonotype has ten or more counts. The CDR3 DNA reads as TGTGCCAGCAGTTTGGGGGACAGGGAGGCCACTGAAGCTTTCTTT. It specifies CASSLGDREATEAFF. The chain has TRBV28 and TRBJ1-1; 9 nucleotides align to TRBD1. The V gene's germline CDR1 is MDHEN and CDR2 SYDVKM. Trimming at V came to 3 bases and at J to 4 bases, leaving 6 bases not matched to a gene. The CDR3 is 15 residues long.

The chain recombines TRBV5-1 with TRBJ1-4, with D unresolved. The CDR3 is 13 residues long. The V and J ends lost 7 bases and 8 bases respectively, with 15 bases between them. Germline V gives CDR1 SGHRS, CDR2 YFSETQ. CDR3 in DNA: TGCGCCAGCGCCCGGGAAGCAGGCGAAAAACTGTTTTTT. It is translated as CASAREAGEKLFF.

This clonotype was seen ten or more times. The chain employs TRBV5-1 and TRBJ1-1; D is possibly TRBD1 (5 bases). Germline V gene sequence: CDR1 SGHRS, CDR2 YFSETQ. The CDR3 is made up of 14 amino acids. V lost 6 bases to trimming and J lost 5 bases, with 17 bases between them. The CDR3 sequence is CASKLDSRGTEAFF. The CDR3 DNA follows: TGCGCCAGCAAACTCGACAGCCGAGGGACTGAAGCTTTCTTT.

This clonotype occurred a few times. The gene calls are TRBV15 and TRBJ2-3; D is undetermined. Germline values: CDR1 LNHNV, CDR2 YYDKDF (reference sequence). This CDR3 is 16 amino acids long. The V end was cut by 0 bases, the J end by 3 bases, with 13 bases between. The CDR3 DNA reads as TGTGCCACCAGCAGAGATCGATCCCCGAGAACAGATACGCAGTATTTT. Translation gives CATSRDRSPRTDTQYF.

The rearrangement uses TRBV4-2 and TRBJ2-3, with TRBD2 identical over 7 bases. The germline gives CDR1 LGHNA, CDR2 YNFKEQ. Unmatched junction bases numbered 6, after V lost 1 base and J lost 2 bases. This CDR3 region has 16 residues. The CDR3 here is CASSQGLAEHTDTQYF. CDR3 nucleotides: TGTGCCAGCAGCCAAGGGCTAGCGGAGCACACAGATACGCAGTATTTT.

The chain employs TRBV4-1 and TRBJ1-2; no firm D call. Deletions cut 0 bases from V and 4 bases from J, with 12 bases between. CDR3 length: 15 amino acids. The germline gives CDR1 MGHRA, CDR2 YSYEKL. CDR3 amino acids: CASSQDEGIAYGYTF. The CDR3, as DNA: TGCGCCAGCAGCCAAGACGAGGGAATTGCCTATGGCTACACCTTC.

This chain uses TRBV28 with TRBJ2-1; 13 bases line up with TRBD2. V lost 5 bases, J lost 9 bases, and 13 bases stayed unmatched. This CDR3 has 17 amino acids. Germline-derived CDR1 and CDR2 are MDHEN and SYDVKM. CDR3 sequence (DNA): TGTGCCAGCAGTCCCGGGACTAGCGGGAATAGTTTTAGTGAGCAGTTCTTC. Translating it yields CASSPGTSGNSFSEQFF. Using reference TRBV28 and TRBJ2-1 for the parts outside the CDR3, the full variable domain is DVKVTQSSRYLVKRTGEKVFLECVQDMDHENMFWYRQDPGLGLRLIYFSYDVKMKEKGDIPEGYSVSREKKERFSLILESASTNQTSMYLCASSPGTSGNSFSEQFFGPGTRLTVL.

This clonotype has just a few counts. This sequence joins TRBV7-3 and TRBJ2-2, with D perhaps given as TRBD1 or TRBD2 (5 bases each). This CDR3 spans 14 amino acids. Per the germline V gene, CDR1 is SGHTA and CDR2 is FQGTGA. V was shortened by 6 bases and J by 11 bases, with 19 bases between the two germline ends. The CDR3, as DNA: TGTGCCAGCAGGGTAAACTCCGAGGGGCCCGAGCTGTTTTTT. This translates into CASRVNSEGPELFF.

The table lists this clonotype with many counts. The chain employs TRBV27 and TRBJ2-1; tentatively, D is TRBD1 (6 bases). In germline, CDR1 is MNHEY, CDR2 SMNVEV (reference sequence). V lost 2 bases, J lost 7 bases, and 12 bases lay in between. The CDR3 is made up of 14 amino acids. The CDR3 sequence: CASSLLGGENEQFF. The CDR3 nucleotides read TGTGCCAGCAGTTTACTAGGGGGTGAGAATGAGCAGTTCTTC.

This clonotype was observed at least ten times. The rearrangement joins TRBV27 to TRBJ2-7, with D perhaps assigned TRBD1 or TRBD2 (5 bases each). Germline V gene sequence: CDR1 MNHEY, CDR2 SMNVEV (reference sequence). The ends were cut back, 7 bases at V and 2 bases at J, with 12 bases in the middle. CDR3 length: 13 residues. DNA of the CDR3: TGTGCCAGCAAGGGGAGTTTGGCCTACGAGCAGTACTTC. This encodes CASKGSLAYEQYF.

This clonotype was picked up many times. CDR3: CASSQLTGGETQYF. CDR3 coding DNA: TGTGCCAGCAGCCAATTGACAGGGGGAGAGACCCAGTACTTC. This sequence joins TRBV3-1 and TRBJ2-5; TRBD1 matches at 9 bases. In germline, CDR1 is LGHDT, CDR2 YNNKEL (reference sequence). With V trimmed by 2 bases and J by 4 bases, 2 bases remained unmatched. The CDR3 is 14 residues long.

This clonotype was observed a few times. V usage is TRBV7-3 and J usage is TRBJ2-1; D may be TRBD1 or TRBD2 (5 bases each). The germline V and J ends were trimmed by 5 bases and 10 bases, with 18 bases remaining between them. The V gene's germline CDR1 is SGHTA and CDR2 FQGTGA. The CDR3 is 14 residues long. The CDR3 loop is CASSPEGLAREQFF. In nucleotides, the CDR3 is TGTGCCAGCAGCCCAGAGGGGCTAGCCCGGGAGCAGTTCTTC.

Here the CDR3 reads CASSQRTSGDANTGELFF. CDR3 nucleotide sequence: TGTGCCAGCAGCCAGAGGACTAGCGGGGATGCTAACACCGGGGAGCTGTTTTTT. The chain recombines TRBV3-1 with TRBJ2-2; 12 bases match TRBD2. V was pared by 3 bases and J by 2 bases, with 7 bases of the junction left unmatched. The CDR3 spans 18 residues. CDR1 is LGHDT and CDR2 is YNNKEL in the germline V gene (reference sequence).

This clonotype came up a few times. V and J are TRBV19 and TRBJ2-1, with 8 positions matching TRBD1. Germline lookup yields CDR1 LNHDA and CDR2 SQIVND (reference sequence). J lost 8 bases, V lost 5 bases, and 8 bases had no gene match. The CDR3 length is 14 residues. The CDR3 here is CASSPLDRADEQFF. CDR3 coding DNA: TGTGCCAGTAGTCCATTGGACAGGGCCGATGAGCAGTTCTTC. The entire variable domain, with the rest obtained from reference TRBV19 and TRBJ2-1, is as follows: DGGITQSPKYLFRKEGQNVTLSCEQNLNHDAMYWYRQDPGQGLRLIYYSQIVNDFQKGDIAEGYSVSREKKESFPLTVTSAQKNPTAFYLCASSPLDRADEQFFGPGTRLTVL.

The chain carries TRBV19 and TRBJ1-5, with TRBD1 identical over 7 bases. CDR3 length: 13 amino acids. CDR1 and CDR2 from the germline V gene are LNHDA and SQIVND (reference sequence). J was trimmed by 6 bases and V by 3 bases; bases with no gene match: 2. The CDR3 DNA follows: TGTGCCAGTAGTATGACAGGGAGTCAGCCCCAGCATTTT. This translates into CASSMTGSQPQHF.

This clonotype was counted ten times or more. The rearrangement joins TRBV7-2 to TRBJ2-1; D is perhaps TRBD1 (5 bases). The CDR3 is made up of 16 amino acids. Per germline, CDR1 SGHTA and CDR2 FQGNSA. V dropped 8 bases and J dropped 4 bases, with 21 bases sitting between them. The CDR3 loop is CASQWGGSPQYNEQFF. CDR3 nucleotides: TGTGCCAGCCAATGGGGCGGATCGCCACAGTACAATGAGCAGTTCTTC.

The chain combines TRBV20-1 with TRBJ2-5; 9 bases agree with TRBD2. The CDR3 covers 16 residues. Trimming took 0 bases from V and 4 from J; bases not matched to a gene: 9. The V gene's germline CDR1 is DFQATT and CDR2 SNEGSKA (reference sequence). DNA of the CDR3: TGCAGTGCTAGAGAACTTAGCGGGAGAGAAAGAGAGACCCAGTACTTC. Its translation is CSARELSGRERETQYF.

The chain recombines TRBV16 with TRBJ2-1, with unresolved D. CDR3 length equals 15 residues. V was cut by 0 bases and J by 0 bases, with 6 bases left in between. CDR1 and CDR2 (germline): KGHSY, FQNENV. CDR3 sequence (DNA): TGTGCCAGCAGCCAATCGGTGGGCTCCTACAATGAGCAGTTCTTC. Residues: CASSQSVGSYNEQFF.

The sample holds many counts of this clonotype. The chain combines TRBV20-1 with TRBJ2-7; 9 bases align to TRBD1. This CDR3 is 15 amino acids long. Germline V gene data show CDR1 as DFQATT and CDR2 as SNEGSKA (reference sequence). V shed 2 bases and J 0 bases; nucleotides not matched to a gene: 5. The CDR3 nucleotides read TGCAGTGCTAGACTTGGGACAGGGCTCTCCTACGAGCAGTACTTC. This sequence encodes CSARLGTGLSYEQYF.

This clonotype came up a few times. The chain is built from TRBV5-1 and TRBJ1-3, with 7 positions matching TRBD1. Germline assignment: CDR1 SGHRS and CDR2 YFSETQ. The CDR3 is made up of 16 amino acids. The V gene end was trimmed by 7 bases and the J gene end by 0 bases; junction bases not matched to a gene: 10. CDR3 sequence (DNA): TGCGCCAGCCGCAGGCTCGGGACAGACTCTGGAAACACCATATATTTT. Its translation is CASRRLGTDSGNTIYF.

This clonotype was recorded a few times. V usage is TRBV15 and J usage is TRBJ1-1; maybe TRBD1 (5 bases). CDR1 is LNHNV, CDR2 YYDKDF, per germline (reference sequence). There are 17 residues in the CDR3. V was clipped by 0 bases and J by 1 base, with 15 bases between them. The CDR3 spells CATSRDRFGGGNTEAFF. CDR3 in DNA: TGTGCCACCAGCAGAGATCGGTTCGGGGGAGGGAACACTGAAGCTTTCTTT. The full variable domain, rest sourced from reference TRBV15 and TRBJ1-1, is DAMVIQNPRYQVTQFGKPVTLSCSQTLNHNVMYWYQQKSSQAPKLLFHYYDKDFNNEADTPDNFQSRRPNTSFCFLDIRSPGLGDTAMYLCATSRDRFGGGNTEAFFGQGTRLTVV.

This clonotype was recorded at least ten times. The chain is built from TRBV30 and TRBJ1-2; the D gene is possibly TRBD1 (5 bases). V shed 0 bases and J shed 7 bases, with 12 bases lying between them. Germline-derived CDR1 and CDR2 are GTSNPN and SVGIG (reference sequence). This CDR3 contains 13 residues. CDR3 in amino acids: CAWSVIGDGGYTF. CDR3 bases: TGTGCCTGGAGTGTAATAGGGGACGGTGGCTACACCTTC.